The clone carrying this T cell receptor beta chain was detected many times. Its specificity is not known. The data are from a study of T cell repertoires in cytomegalovirus infection. Study-wide background: Both CMV infection and a matching HLA type were indicated by public TCR beta signatures.

TCRdb itself ran the reads through MiXCR, one entry per CDR3 protein. This sample has nearly 700,000 distinct CDR3 sequences, with about 30% found just once. Whole-study findings and limits: Cumulative public TCR beta family frequency identified CMV carriers with the relevant HLA. There were HLA-C-restricted CMV-specific TCR beta clonotypes dominating the ex vivo response.

The ends were cut back, 1 base at V and 2 bases at J, with 5 bases in the middle. Germline values: CDR1 SGHTA, CDR2 FQGNSA. The CDR3 is 13 amino acids. The TCR sequence derives from a human donor in good health (CMV status not recorded). Some clones in this sample may be carry-over from other donors' samples. The gene calls are TRBV7-2 and TRBJ2-5; no clear D. The sequences come from cultured PBMCs, collected from culture after CMV antigen stimulation. For the CDR3, the DNA is TGTGCCAGCAGCTTAGTTGATCAAGAGACCCAGTACTTC. Residues: CASSLVDQETQYF. The full variable domain, in which reference TRBV7-2 and TRBJ2-5 provide the parts outside the CDR3, is GAGVSQSPSNKVTEKGKDVELRCDPISGHTALYWYRQSLGQGLEFLIYFQGNSAPDKSGLPSDRFSAERTGGSVSTLTIQRTQQEDSAVYLCASSLVDQETQYFGPGTRLLVL.